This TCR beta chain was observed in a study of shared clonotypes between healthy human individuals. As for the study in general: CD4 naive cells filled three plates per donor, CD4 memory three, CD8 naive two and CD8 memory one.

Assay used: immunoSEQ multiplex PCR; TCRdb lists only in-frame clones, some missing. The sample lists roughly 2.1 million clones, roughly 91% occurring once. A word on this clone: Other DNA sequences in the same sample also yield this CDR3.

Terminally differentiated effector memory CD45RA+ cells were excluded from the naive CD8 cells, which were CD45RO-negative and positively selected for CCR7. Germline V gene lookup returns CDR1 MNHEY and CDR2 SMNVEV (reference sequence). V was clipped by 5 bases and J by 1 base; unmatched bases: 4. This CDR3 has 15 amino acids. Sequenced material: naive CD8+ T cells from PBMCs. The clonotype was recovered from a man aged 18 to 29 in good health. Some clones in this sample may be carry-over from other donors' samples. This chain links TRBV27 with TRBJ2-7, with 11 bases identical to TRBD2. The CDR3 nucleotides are TGTGCCAGCAGTCCACGACTAGCGGGATCCTACGAGCAGTACTTC. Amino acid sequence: CASSPRLAGSYEQYF.